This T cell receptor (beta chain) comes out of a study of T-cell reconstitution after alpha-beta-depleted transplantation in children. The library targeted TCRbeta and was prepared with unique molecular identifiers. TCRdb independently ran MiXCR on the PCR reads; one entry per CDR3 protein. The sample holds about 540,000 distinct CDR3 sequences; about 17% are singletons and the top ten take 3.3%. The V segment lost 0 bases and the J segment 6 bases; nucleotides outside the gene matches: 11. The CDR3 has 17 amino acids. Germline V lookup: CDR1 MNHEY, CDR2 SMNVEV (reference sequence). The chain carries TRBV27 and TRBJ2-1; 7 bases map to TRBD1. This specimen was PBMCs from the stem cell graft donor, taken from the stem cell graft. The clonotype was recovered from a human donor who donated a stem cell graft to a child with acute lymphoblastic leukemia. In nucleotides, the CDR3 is TGTGCCAGCAGTTTATCGACGACAGGGTTGGTTCGCAATGAGCAGTTCTTC. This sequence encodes CASSLSTTGLVRNEQFF.